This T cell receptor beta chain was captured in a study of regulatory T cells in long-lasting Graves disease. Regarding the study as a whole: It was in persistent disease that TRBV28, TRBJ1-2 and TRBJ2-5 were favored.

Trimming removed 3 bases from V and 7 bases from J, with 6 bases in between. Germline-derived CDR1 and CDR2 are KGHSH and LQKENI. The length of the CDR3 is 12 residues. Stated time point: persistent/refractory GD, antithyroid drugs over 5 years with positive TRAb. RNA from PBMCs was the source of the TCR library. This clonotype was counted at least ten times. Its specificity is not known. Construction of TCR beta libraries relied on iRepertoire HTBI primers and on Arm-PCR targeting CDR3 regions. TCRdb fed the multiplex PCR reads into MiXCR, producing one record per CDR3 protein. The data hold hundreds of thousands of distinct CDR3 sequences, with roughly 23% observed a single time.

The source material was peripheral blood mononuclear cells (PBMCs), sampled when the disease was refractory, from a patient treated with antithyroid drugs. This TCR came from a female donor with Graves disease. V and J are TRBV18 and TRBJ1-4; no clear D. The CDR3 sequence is CASSPSGEKLFF. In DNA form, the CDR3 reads TGTGCCAGCTCACCGTCCGGTGAAAAACTGTTTTTT.